This TCR beta chain is drawn from a study of regulatory T cells in long-lasting Graves disease. About this clonotype: Its antigen remains unidentified.

The study, taken as a whole, reports: The study examined only peripheral blood, not thyroid tissue.

Time point defined: persistent/refractory GD, antithyroid drugs over 5 years with positive TRAb. Making the TCR library involved RNA that had been extracted from PBMCs. EDTA tubes collected 9 to 9.5 milliliters of peripheral blood. According to the study, TCR beta libraries were built with iRepertoire HTBI primers and CDR3-region Arm-PCR. TCRdb ran MiXCR on the multiplex PCR reads and lists one entry per CDR3 protein. This sample has 400,000 to 500,000 distinct CDR3 sequences, with roughly a fifth found just once. The sequence was obtained from a female donor with Graves disease. The sample consisted of peripheral blood mononuclear cells (PBMCs), taken when the disease was refractory, from a patient treated with antithyroid drugs.

The CDR3: CASSEASPRREAYEQYF. CDR3 coding DNA: TGTGCCAGCAGTGAAGCCTCCCCTCGGCGGGAGGCATACGAGCAGTACTTC. This sequence joins TRBV2 and TRBJ2-7, with 8 bases matching TRBD2. The CDR3 totals 17 residues. Germline V gives CDR1 SNHLY, CDR2 FYNNEI. J gave up 4 bases and V 0 bases, and 11 bases lay outside the gene matches. The full variable domain, completed using reference TRBV2 and TRBJ2-7, is EPEVTQTPSHQVTQMGQEVILRCVPISNHLYFYWYRQILGQKVEFLVSFYNNEISEKSEIFDDQFSVERPDGSNFTLKIRSTKLEDSAMYFCASSEASPRREAYEQYFGPGTRLTVT.